These 10 T cell receptor beta chains were all obtained from the same sample, sequenced in a study of graft-versus-host responses after intestinal transplantation (dated by TCRdb to about 2021). To prepare the library, the immunoSEQ multiplex PCR assay was applied. TCRdb provides this immuneACCESS table in a form limited to in-frame rearrangements. Some clones are lacking; in checked studies, under half of them reflect an unresolved V gene, and why the rest are absent is not known. The sample table holds tens of thousands of clones, of which 89% were seen once. Approximately 4.9% of the sample comes from the top ten. Sequencing was performed on PBMCs, taken 65 to 70 days after intestinal transplantation. Source of these receptors: a human patient who received an intestinal transplant, so some T cells may come from the graft donor.

This rearrangement joins TRBV28 to TRBJ2-7, with TRBD2 identical over 7 bases. The CDR3 covers 15 residues. Germline V gene data show CDR1 as MDHEN and CDR2 as SYDVKM. V lost 4 bases and J lost 2; bases outside the gene matches: 8. The CDR3 DNA reads as TGTGCCAGCAGTTCCCCCCGGGGACTAACCTACGAGCAGTACTTC. It is translated as CASSSPRGLTYEQYF.

V gene TRBV27 combines with J gene TRBJ2-7; a weak D match, TRBD2 (6 bases). Germline CDR1 MNHEY, CDR2 SMNVEV (reference sequence). V dropped 2 bases and J dropped 3 bases, with 11 bases sitting between them. The CDR3 length is 14 residues. As DNA, the CDR3 is TGTGCCAGCAGTTTAGGGAGGATATTCTACGAGCAGTACTTC. Its protein is CASSLGRIFYEQYF.

The chain uses TRBV9 and TRBJ2-7, with 7 bases that match TRBD1. Germline-derived CDR1 and CDR2 are SGDLS and YYNGEE. This CDR3 has 14 amino acids. V was clipped by 3 bases and J by 2 bases; unmatched bases: 5. CDR3 nucleotides: TGTGCCAGCAGCGGTTCAGGGGGTCCCTACGAGCAGTACTTC. Its protein is CASSGSGGPYEQYF.

This chain uses TRBV5-8 with TRBJ2-1; TRBD1 aligns across 8 bases. This CDR3 is built from 16 residues. Germline V gene lookup returns CDR1 SGHTS and CDR2 YDEGEE. V lost 1 base to trimming and J lost 2 bases; unmatched junction nucleotides: 5. The CDR3, as DNA: TGTGCCAGCAGCTTGCACAGGGGGATCCCCTACAATGAGCAGTTCTTC. Translation gives CASSLHRGIPYNEQFF. The complete variable domain, with remaining parts taken from reference TRBV5-8 and TRBJ2-1, reads EAGVTQSPTHLIKTRGQQATLRCSPISGHTSVYWYQQALGLGLQFLLWYDEGEERNRGNFPPRFSGRQFPNYSSELNVNALELEDSALYLCASSLHRGIPYNEQFFGPGTRLTVL.

Here the CDR3 reads CASSVAISSGGMNEQYF. DNA for the CDR3: TGTGCCAGCTCTGTAGCAATCTCTAGCGGGGGAATGAACGAGCAGTACTTC. J is TRBJ2-7 and V is TRBV18; TRBD2 aligns across 10 bases. The length of the CDR3 is 17 residues. Trimming removed 6 bases from V and 5 bases from J; junction bases left unmatched: 16. From germline, CDR1 is KGHSH and CDR2 LQKENI.

This clone showed up just a few times. This chain joins TRBV27 and TRBJ2-7; 11 bases agree with TRBD1. The germline V gene has CDR1 MNHEY and CDR2 SMNVEV (reference sequence). This CDR3 is 14 amino acids long. V gave up 6 bases and J gave up 4 bases; unmatched junction bases: 5. The CDR3 DNA reads as TGTGCCAGCAGCTCCGGGACAGGGGGTTACGAGCAGTACTTC. Encoded protein: CASSSGTGGYEQYF.

This rearrangement joins TRBV7-5 to TRBJ2-3; TRBD1 is the table's D call, not checked against the DNA. TRBV7-5 is recorded as a pseudogene. The CDR3 spans 17 residues. The DNA for the CDR3 is TGTGTCAGAAGCCTCCCAAGGTACAGGAAGGGCCAAGATACGCAGTATTTT. Its translation is CVRSLPRYRKGQDTQYF.

The chain has TRBV4-3 and TRBJ2-2, with D tentatively TRBD1 (7 bases). V was clipped by 3 bases and J by 5 bases, with 16 bases between them. The CDR3 is 16 amino acids. Per the germline V gene, CDR1 is LGHNA and CDR2 is YSLEER. The CDR3 spells CASSHLPTGRTGELFF. The CDR3 DNA follows: TGCGCCAGCAGCCACTTACCGACAGGGAGGACCGGGGAGCTGTTTTTT.

This chain connects TRBV30 to TRBJ2-7; 9 bases fit TRBD1. The CDR3 runs to 16 residues. With V trimmed by 0 bases and J by 7 bases, 13 bases remained unmatched. Germline CDR1 is GTSNPN and CDR2 is SVGIG (reference sequence). The CDR3 DNA reads as TGTGCCTGGAGTGTACAGCAAGACAGGGGGTATGGAGAGCAGTACTTC. It codes for CAWSVQQDRGYGEQYF.

This chain links TRBV2 with TRBJ2-6; either TRBD1 or TRBD2 may supply D (6 bases each). This CDR3 has 17 residues. The germline gives CDR1 SNHLY, CDR2 FYNNEI. V gave up 6 bases and J gave up 3 bases, with 18 bases separating them. The CDR3 reads CASSDRPGAGGANVLTF. In DNA form, the CDR3 reads TGTGCCAGCAGCGACCGTCCGGGGGCCGGTGGGGCCAACGTCCTGACTTTC.